This TCR beta chain emerged from a study of blood T cell repertoires in COVID-19. Study in general: The United States, Italy and Spain were the sources of the acute and convalescent COVID-19 samples. T cells, B-cell-depleted T cells, or PBMCs provided the cDNA or gDNA that served as material.

Original methodology: Nucleated cell counts were estimated from reference gene primer amplification. Measured with immunoSEQ multiplex PCR; TCRdb has only the in-frame clones, and not every one. That table furnishes V, J and clone size, whereas the DNA furnished D and trimming. Here the sample spans 90,000 to 120,000 clones, around 83% being singletons. This clone is a singleton in its sample. This CDR3 region has 14 residues. The germline CDR1 and CDR2 sequences are MNHEY and SVGAGI. V gave up 3 bases and J gave up 9 bases, with 12 bases separating them. Sequencing was done on a sample of peripheral blood. The sequence came from a man aged 70 or older with acute or convalescent COVID-19. This chain connects TRBV6-5 to TRBJ1-6, with a tentative D call TRBD1 (5 bases). CDR3 nucleotides: TGTGCCAGCAGTTATAGGCAGGGAAGTTCACCCCTCCACTTT. It translates to CASSYRQGSSPLHF.